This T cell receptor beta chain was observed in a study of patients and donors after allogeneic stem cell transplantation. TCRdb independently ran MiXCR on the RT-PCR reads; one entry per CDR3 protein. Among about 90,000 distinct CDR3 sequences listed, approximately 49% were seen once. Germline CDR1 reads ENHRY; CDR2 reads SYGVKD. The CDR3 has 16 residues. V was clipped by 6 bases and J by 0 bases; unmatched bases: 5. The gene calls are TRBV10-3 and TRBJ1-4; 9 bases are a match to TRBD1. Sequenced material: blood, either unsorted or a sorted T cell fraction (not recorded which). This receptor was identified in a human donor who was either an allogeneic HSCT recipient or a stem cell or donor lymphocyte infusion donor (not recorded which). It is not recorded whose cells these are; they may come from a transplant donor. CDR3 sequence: CAISKGQGTTNEKLFF. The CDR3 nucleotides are TGTGCCATCAGCAAGGGACAGGGTACAACTAATGAAAAACTGTTTTTT.